These T cell receptor beta chains were read from a single sample in a study of T cells in localized non-small cell lung cancer. The method was immunoSEQ multiplex PCR; TCRdb's version includes in-frame clones alone and lacks a portion of them. This sample yields roughly 15,000 clones, of which about 85% are seen a single time; roughly 4% belongs to the top ten. This specimen consisted of peripheral blood, obtained before any cancer treatment. These receptors all come from a woman aged 40-69 years with stage I lung adenocarcinoma. CDR3s include the opening cysteine and the closing phenylalanine or tryptophan. The D gene is left open where the match is weak. Clone size is stated in some rows and not others, as once, few, many or a class when expanded.

v_gene	j_gene	abundance	d_gene	CDR3aa	CDR3nt
TRBV4-2	TRBJ2-1	NA	TRBD2	CASSQLGTSGGYNEQFF	TGTGCCAGCAGCCAGCTCGGGACTAGCGGGGGGTACAATGAGCAGTTCTTC
TRBV18	TRBJ1-1	NA	TRBD1	CASSPSPGTGNTEAFF	TGTGCCAGCTCACCATCTCCCGGGACAGGCAACACTGAAGCTTTCTTT
TRBV19	TRBJ1-2	few	NA	CASHKKGLANYGYTF	TGTGCCAGTCATAAGAAAGGTTTAGCTAACTATGGCTACACCTTC
TRBV7-6	TRBJ2-7	NA	NA	CASSAEESSGSYEQYF	TGTGCCAGCAGCGCCGAAGAGAGCAGCGGATCCTACGAGCAGTACTTC
TRBV9	TRBJ2-5	NA	TRBD2	CASSQRGRETQYF	TGTGCCAGCAGCCAGCGGGGGAGGGAGACCCAGTACTTC
TRBV7-9	TRBJ2-5	NA	NA	CASSLVYEETQYF	TGTGCCAGCAGCTTAGTCTATGAGGAGACCCAGTACTTC
TRBV19	TRBJ2-2	NA	TRBD2	CASTETSGGALSTGELFF	TGTGCCAGTACGGAGACTAGCGGGGGGGCCTTGTCAACCGGGGAGCTGTTTTTT
TRBV7-9	TRBJ1-1	few	NA	CASSLAGGGDTEAFF	TGTGCCAGCAGCTTAGCAGGAGGGGGGGACACTGAAGCTTTCTTT
TRBV7-7	TRBJ2-5	few	NA	CASSFAGGETQYF	TGTGCTAGCAGCTTTGCCGGGGGTGAGACCCAGTACTTC
TRBV30	TRBJ1-2	NA	NA	CAYGGQAEGYTF	TGTGCCTATGGGGGGCAGGCCGAGGGCTACACCTTC
TRBV7-9	TRBJ2-1	NA	TRBD2	CASSLAYSPAGEINEQFF	TGTGCCAGCAGCTTAGCCTATTCGCCAGCGGGGGAGATCAATGAGCAGTTCTTC
TRBV27	TRBJ2-7	NA	NA	CASSLWGRTVGSYEQYF	TGTGCCAGCAGTTTATGGGGGAGGACAGTAGGCTCCTACGAGCAGTACTTC
TRBV7-9	TRBJ1-3	NA	NA	CASSLGRGRNTIYF	TGTGCCAGCAGCTTAGGCAGGGGCAGAAACACCATATATTTT
TRBV2	TRBJ1-5	NA	NA	CASSDKYSNQPQHF	TGTGCCAGCAGTGATAAATATAGCAATCAGCCCCAGCATTTT
TRBV25-1	TRBJ2-2	few	NA	CASSEEGPTGELFF	TGTGCCAGCAGTGAGGAGGGGCCCACCGGGGAGCTGTTTTTT
TRBV18	TRBJ1-5	NA	NA	CASSPGVFGNQPQHF	TGTGCCAGCTCACCAGGGGTATTCGGCAATCAGCCCCAGCATTTT
TRBV6-7	TRBJ2-7	NA	TRBD1	CASSYSKVGTGWESPREQYF	TGTGCCAGCAGTTACTCGAAGGTGGGGACAGGATGGGAGTCTCCTCGGGAGCAGTACTTC
TRBV5-1	TRBJ1-1	NA	NA	CASREDLRNTEAFF	TGCGCCAGCAGGGAGGACCTCCGGAACACTGAAGCTTTCTTT
TRBV5-6	TRBJ2-7	NA	NA	CASSPDTSYEQYF	TGTGCCAGCAGCCCCGACACTTCCTACGAGCAGTACTTC
TRBV5-4	TRBJ2-6	NA	NA	CASSLVGRGAGANVLTF	TGTGCCAGCAGCTTGGTAGGCAGGGGGGCTGGGGCCAACGTCCTGACTTTC
TRBV5-1	TRBJ2-3	NA	NA	CASSDPIKDTQYF	TGCGCCAGCAGCGACCCCATAAAAGATACGCAGTATTTT
TRBV7-7	TRBJ2-3	once	NA	CASSSGRLGGADTQYF	TGTGCTAGCAGCTCGGGCCGGCTAGGAGGCGCAGATACGCAGTATTTT
TRBV30	TRBJ1-6	NA	NA	CAWSVQESPLHF	TGTGCCTGGAGTGTTCAGGAGTCACCCCTCCACTTT
TRBV6-5	TRBJ2-7	NA	TRBD1	CASISTGGYPYEQYF	TGTGCCAGCATAAGTACAGGGGGCTACCCCTACGAGCAGTACTTC
TRBV19	TRBJ1-2	NA	NA	CASSAKRSAGTYGYTF	TGTGCCAGTAGTGCTAAACGTTCAGCGGGGACCTATGGCTACACCTTC
TRBV5-5	TRBJ2-5	few	NA	CASSLPGQETQYF	TGTGCCAGCAGCTTGCCAGGGCAAGAGACCCAGTACTTC
TRBV5-1	TRBJ2-6	NA	NA	CASSFHRDSGANVLTF	TGCGCCAGCAGCTTCCACCGGGACTCTGGGGCCAACGTCCTGACTTTC
TRBV2	TRBJ2-1	NA	TRBD1	CASSEREGALQFF	TGTGCCAGCAGTGAAAGAGAGGGGGCTTTGCAGTTCTTC
TRBV19	TRBJ1-5	few	NA	CASSIRQVGQPQHF	TGTGCCAGTAGTATTCGACAGGTCGGGCAGCCCCAGCATTTT
TRBV10-3	TRBJ1-5	NA	TRBD1	CAITWDRNQPQHF	TGTGCCATCACCTGGGACAGGAATCAGCCCCAGCATTTT
TRBV28	TRBJ1-2	NA	TRBD1	CASSEGQEYGYTF	TGTGCCAGCAGTGAGGGACAGGAGTATGGCTACACCTTC
TRBV7-2	TRBJ2-7	NA	NA	CASSLEQGREQYF	TGTGCCAGCAGCTTAGAACAGGGACGCGAGCAGTACTTC
TRBV5-1	TRBJ1-2	once	TRBD1	CASSPSSGQGNYGYTF	TGCGCCAGCAGCCCTTCCAGCGGACAGGGGAACTATGGCTACACCTTC
TRBV6-6	TRBJ2-3	NA	NA	CASTPHERAYPDTQYF	TGTGCCAGCACTCCCCACGAAAGGGCATATCCAGATACGCAGTATTTT
TRBV5-6	TRBJ2-2	NA	TRBD1	CASSLGTGGTGELFF	TGTGCCAGCAGCTTGGGGACAGGGGGCACCGGGGAGCTGTTTTTT
TRBV19	TRBJ1-2	NA	NA	CASRKSTGTRGYTF	TGTGCCAGTAGGAAATCCACAGGGACCCGGGGCTACACCTTC
TRBV19	TRBJ2-5	NA	NA	CASSLTGKETQYF	TGTGCCAGTAGTTTAACAGGGAAAGAGACCCAGTACTTC
TRBV27	TRBJ1-1	NA	NA	CASSFEMSTEAFF	TGTGCCAGCAGTTTTGAGATGAGCACTGAAGCTTTCTTT
TRBV5-6	TRBJ1-2	once	TRBD1	CASSLAGDRVLYYGYTF	TGTGCCAGCAGCTTGGCAGGTGACAGGGTCCTGTACTATGGCTACACCTTC
TRBV7-7	TRBJ2-5	NA	TRBD1	CASSLEGRGRGQETQYF	TGTGCTAGCAGCTTAGAAGGCAGGGGGAGAGGCCAAGAGACCCAGTACTTC
TRBV11-3	TRBJ2-6	NA	NA	CASSIMSISTSRANVLTF	TGTGCCAGCAGCATTATGTCGATCTCGACAAGTCGGGCCAACGTCCTGACTTTC
TRBV7-6	TRBJ2-6	NA	NA	CASSLGRGSTTPGANVLTF	TGTGCCAGCAGCTTAGGTAGGGGGTCCACCACCCCTGGGGCCAACGTCCTGACTTTC
TRBV4-2	TRBJ2-1	NA	TRBD2	CASSQDLGGSSYNEQFF	TGTGCCAGCAGCCAAGATCTTGGCGGGAGCTCCTACAATGAGCAGTTCTTC
TRBV18	TRBJ1-1	NA	NA	CASSPAEGNTEAFF	TGTGCCAGCTCACCGGCGGAAGGGAACACTGAAGCTTTCTTT
TRBV11-3	TRBJ1-1	NA	NA	CASSLDSGMNTEAFF	TGTGCCAGCAGCTTAGACTCAGGTATGAACACTGAAGCTTTCTTT
TRBV6-1	TRBJ2-3	NA	TRBD1	CASSPGTGFPDTQYF	TGTGCCAGCAGCCCCGGGACAGGGTTCCCAGATACGCAGTATTTT
TRBV2	TRBJ2-3	NA	TRBD1	CATRGQVTDTQYF	TGTGCCACCAGAGGACAGGTCACAGATACGCAGTATTTT
TRBV5-8	TRBJ1-2	NA	TRBD1	CASSFGRQGAYGYTF	TGTGCCAGCAGCTTCGGTCGACAGGGGGCCTATGGCTACACCTTC
TRBV19	TRBJ1-5	few	NA	CASSMVGGYGNQPQHF	TGTGCCAGTAGTATGGTCGGAGGGTATGGCAATCAGCCCCAGCATTTT
TRBV27	TRBJ1-2	NA	NA	CASSSLGVGYTF	TGTGCCAGCAGTTCCCTAGGAGTCGGCTACACCTTC
TRBV18	TRBJ1-1	NA	NA	CASSGERGTEAFF	TGTGCCAGCTCGGGAGAAAGGGGCACTGAAGCTTTCTTT
TRBV6-6	TRBJ2-3	NA	TRBD1	CASRGQSTDTQYF	TGTGCCAGCAGGGGACAGTCCACAGATACGCAGTATTTT
TRBV19	TRBJ1-5	NA	NA	CASSIGGGAGQPQHF	TGTGCCAGTAGTATAGGTGGGGGAGCGGGTCAGCCCCAGCATTTT